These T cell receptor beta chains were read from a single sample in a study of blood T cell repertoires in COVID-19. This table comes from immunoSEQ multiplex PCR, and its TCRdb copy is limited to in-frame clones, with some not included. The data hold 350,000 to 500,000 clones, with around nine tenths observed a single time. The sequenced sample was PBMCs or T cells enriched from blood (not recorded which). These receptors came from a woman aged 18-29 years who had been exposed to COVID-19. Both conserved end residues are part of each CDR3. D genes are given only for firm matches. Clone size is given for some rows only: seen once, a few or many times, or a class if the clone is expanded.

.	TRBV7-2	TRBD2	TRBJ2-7	TGTGCCAGCAGCTCGCCAGGCCGAGCGGGGGAGCAGTACTTC	CASSSPGRAGEQYF
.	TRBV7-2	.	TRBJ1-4	TGTGCCAGCAGCTTAGGGGGGGGCCGTGAAAAACTGTTTTTT	CASSLGGGREKLFF
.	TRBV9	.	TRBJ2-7	TGTGCCAGCAGCGTAAGTCTCCGGGACGAGCAGTACTTC	CASSVSLRDEQYF
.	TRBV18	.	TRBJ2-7	TGTGCCAGCTCACCCTACGGACAGTCATCCTACGAGCAGTACTTC	CASSPYGQSSYEQYF
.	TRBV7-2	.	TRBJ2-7	TGTGCCAGCAGCTTAGCGCAGCGGAACTACGAGCAGTACTTC	CASSLAQRNYEQYF
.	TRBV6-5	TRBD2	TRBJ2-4	TGTGCCAGCAGAAGGACTAGCGTAAACATTCAGTACTTC	CASRRTSVNIQYF
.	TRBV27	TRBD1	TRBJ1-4	TGTGCCAGCCGTGGACAGGTCAATGAAAAACTGTTTTTT	CASRGQVNEKLFF
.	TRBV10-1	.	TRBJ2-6	TGCGCCAGCTATAGAGGCTCGGGGTCTGGGGCCAACGTCCTGACTTTC	CASYRGSGSGANVLTF
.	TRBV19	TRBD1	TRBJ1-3	TGTGCCAGTACCTCTCGGGACAGCTCTGGAAACACCATATATTTT	CASTSRDSSGNTIYF
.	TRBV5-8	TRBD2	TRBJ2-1	TGTGCCAGCAGCCATAGAGCGGGAGAGAGCTCCTACAATGAGCAGTTCTTC	CASSHRAGESSYNEQFF
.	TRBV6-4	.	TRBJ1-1	TGTGCCAGCACCCCTGTGGCGGGGACCCACACTGAAGCTTTCTTT	CASTPVAGTHTEAFF
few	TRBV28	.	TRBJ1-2	TGTGCCAGCAGTCGCCCGGCGGGGAGTAACTATGGCTACACCTTC	CASSRPAGSNYGYTF
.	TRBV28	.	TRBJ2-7	TGTGCCAGCAGTTCAGACAGGTCACCCTACGAGCAGTACTTC	CASSSDRSPYEQYF
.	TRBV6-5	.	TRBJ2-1	TGTGCCAGCAGTTACTCCCCTGCGCTTACCGTAAAGCAGTTCTTC	CASSYSPALTVKQFF
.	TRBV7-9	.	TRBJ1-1	TGTGCCAGCAGCTTATTCAGTGAAGCTTTCTTT	CASSLFSEAFF
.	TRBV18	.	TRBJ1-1	TGTGCCAGCTCACCATTAGCGAAAGGACCCAACACTGAAGCTTTCTTT	CASSPLAKGPNTEAFF
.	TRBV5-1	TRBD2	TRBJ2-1	TGCGCCAGCAGCTTGGGGCTAGCGGGGGGGCGGTGGTATGAGCAGTTCTTC	CASSLGLAGGRWYEQFF
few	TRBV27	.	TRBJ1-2	TGTGCCAGCAGTTTCGCCCCTCTCCGGGTGGTAGGCTACACCTTC	CASSFAPLRVVGYTF
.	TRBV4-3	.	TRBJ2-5	TGCGCCAGCAGCCAAGTCTCCGGGGTGGTAGAGACCCAGTACTTC	CASSQVSGVVETQYF
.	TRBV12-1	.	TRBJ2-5	TGTGCCAGCAGCTTTAACGGACAGCACCAAGAGACCCAGTACTTC	CASSFNGQHQETQYF
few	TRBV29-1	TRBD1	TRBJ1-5	TGCAGCGTTGGTGATGGGACAGGGAGTCAGCCCCAGCATTTT	CSVGDGTGSQPQHF
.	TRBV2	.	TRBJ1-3	TGTGCCAGCAGTCGAGATGGAAACACCATATATTTT	CASSRDGNTIYF
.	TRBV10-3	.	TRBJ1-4	TGTGCCATCAGTGAAGGGGGAAAAAAACTGTTTTTT	CAISEGGKKLFF
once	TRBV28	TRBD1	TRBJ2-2	TGTGCCAGCAGTTTAGACAGGGAAGGTACCGGGGAGCTGTTTTTT	CASSLDREGTGELFF
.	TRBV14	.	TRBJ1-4	TGTGCCAGCAGCCAAGATTCCGGGACACCCGTCTTGGGAAAACTGTTTTTT	CASSQDSGTPVLGKLFF
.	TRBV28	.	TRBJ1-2	TGTGCCAGCAGAGACAGCGGTACAGGGCGCAGCTATGGCTACACCTTC	CASRDSGTGRSYGYTF
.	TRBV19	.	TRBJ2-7	TGTGCCAGTAGCGTTACGACAGGAGCCTACGAGCAGTACTTC	CASSVTTGAYEQYF
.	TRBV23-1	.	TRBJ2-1	TGCGCCAGCAGTCAGGGGGCTGGTGAGCAGTTCTTC	CASSQGAGEQFF
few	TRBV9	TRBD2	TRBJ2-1	TGTGCCAGCAGCGGACCCGGGGGGATCTCCTACAATGAGCAGTTCTTC	CASSGPGGISYNEQFF
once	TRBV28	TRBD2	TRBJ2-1	TGTGCCAGCAGTTTAACGGGGGGAAAAGGAGAGCAGTTCTTC	CASSLTGGKGEQFF
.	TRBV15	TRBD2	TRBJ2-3	TGTGCCACCAGCAGGAGACTAGCGGGCACAGATACGCAGTATTTT	CATSRRLAGTDTQYF
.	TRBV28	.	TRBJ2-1	TGTGCCAGCAGTTTGCGGGGTAATGAGCAGTTCTTC	CASSLRGNEQFF
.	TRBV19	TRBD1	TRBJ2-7	TGTGCCAGTCGGGACAGGGGTAGCTCCTACGAGCAGTACTTC	CASRDRGSSYEQYF
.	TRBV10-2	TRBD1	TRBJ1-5	TGCGCCAGCAGTGAGTCCCCGACAGGGGAAGCTCAGCCCCAGCATTTT	CASSESPTGEAQPQHF
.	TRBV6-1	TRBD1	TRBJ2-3	TGTGCCAGCAGTGAATTTACAGGGGCATCGAGCACAGATACGCAGTATTTT	CASSEFTGASSTDTQYF
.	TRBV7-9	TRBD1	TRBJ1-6	TGTGCCAGCAGCATAAAAGCCACCGGTTATTTGGTCCCGGGACAGGGATATTCACCCCTCCACTTT	CASSIKATGYLVPGQGYSPLHF
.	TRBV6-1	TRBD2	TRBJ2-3	TGTGCCAGCAGTGGACGCCTCGGGGGGGCAACTAGCACAGATACGCAGTATTTT	CASSGRLGGATSTDTQYF
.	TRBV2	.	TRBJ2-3	TGTGCCAGCAATTCAGTCGGGAGAGGGTTGACAGATACGCAGTATTTT	CASNSVGRGLTDTQYF
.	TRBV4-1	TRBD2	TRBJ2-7	TGCGCCAGCAGCCAAGGTCTGAGAGGGAGGGCCTACGAGCAGTACTTC	CASSQGLRGRAYEQYF
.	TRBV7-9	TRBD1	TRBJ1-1	TGTGCCAGCTCAACAGGGGGCATCACTGAAGCTTTCTTT	CASSTGGITEAFF
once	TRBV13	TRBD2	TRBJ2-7	TGTGCCAGCAGCCCCCGGGGGGGGGCGGGCGAGCAGTACTTC	CASSPRGGAGEQYF
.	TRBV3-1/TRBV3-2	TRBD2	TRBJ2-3	TGTGCCAGCAGCCAAGATCTTTGGACTAGCGGGGTCAGCACAGATACGCAGTATTTT	CASSQDLWTSGVSTDTQYF
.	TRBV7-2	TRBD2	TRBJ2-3	TGTGCCAGCAGCAGGACTAGCGTTGATACGCAGTATTTT	CASSRTSVDTQYF
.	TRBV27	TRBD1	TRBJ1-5	TGTGCCAGCCCCCGATACAGGGGTTTAAGACAGCCCCAGCATTTT	CASPRYRGLRQPQHF
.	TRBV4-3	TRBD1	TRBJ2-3	TGCGCCAGCAGCCAGGGTTGGGACAGGAGGGGGTCAGATACGCAGTATTTT	CASSQGWDRRGSDTQYF
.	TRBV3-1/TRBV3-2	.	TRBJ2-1	TGTGCCAGCAGCCGACTAGTCCATGAGCAGTTCTTC	CASSRLVHEQFF
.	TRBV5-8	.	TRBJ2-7	TGTGCCAGCAGCTTGGGGTGGGACACCCCCAAGTACTTC	CASSLGWDTPKYF
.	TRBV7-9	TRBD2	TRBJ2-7	TGTGCCAGCAGCTGGACTAGAGGGAGCTCCTACGAGCAGTACTTC	CASSWTRGSSYEQYF
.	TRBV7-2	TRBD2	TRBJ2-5	TGTGCCAGCAGCTTAGGCGCGGGAGGCCAAGAGACCCAGTACTTC	CASSLGAGGQETQYF
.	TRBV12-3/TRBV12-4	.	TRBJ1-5	TGTGCCACCATGCGGGGAGGCAATCAGCCCCAGCATTTT	CATMRGGNQPQHF
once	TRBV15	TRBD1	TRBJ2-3	TGTGCCACCAGCAGACAGCAAACAGGGGGCACAACAGATACGCAGTATTTT	CATSRQQTGGTTDTQYF
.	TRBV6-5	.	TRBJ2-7	TGTGCCAGCATGAGAGCGGTGAGCTCCTACGAGCAGTACTTC	CASMRAVSSYEQYF
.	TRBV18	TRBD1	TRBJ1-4	TGTGCCAGCTCACCCGACAGGGAAAATGAAAAACTGTTTTTT	CASSPDRENEKLFF
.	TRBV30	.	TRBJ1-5	TGTGCCTGGAGTGTATCGGGGGATCAGCCCCAGCATTTT	CAWSVSGDQPQHF